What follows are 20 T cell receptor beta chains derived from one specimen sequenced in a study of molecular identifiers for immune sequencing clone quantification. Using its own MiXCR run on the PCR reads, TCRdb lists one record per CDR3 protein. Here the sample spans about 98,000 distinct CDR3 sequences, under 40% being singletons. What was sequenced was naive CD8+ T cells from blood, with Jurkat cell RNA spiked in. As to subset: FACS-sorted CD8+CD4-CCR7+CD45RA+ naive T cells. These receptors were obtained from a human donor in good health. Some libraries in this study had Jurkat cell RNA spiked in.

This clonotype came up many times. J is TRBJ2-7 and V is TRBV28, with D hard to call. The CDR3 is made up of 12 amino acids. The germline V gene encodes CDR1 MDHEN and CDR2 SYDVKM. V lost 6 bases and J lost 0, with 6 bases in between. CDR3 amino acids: CASSTNSYEQYF. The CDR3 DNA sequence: TGTGCCAGCAGCACAAACTCCTACGAGCAGTACTTC.

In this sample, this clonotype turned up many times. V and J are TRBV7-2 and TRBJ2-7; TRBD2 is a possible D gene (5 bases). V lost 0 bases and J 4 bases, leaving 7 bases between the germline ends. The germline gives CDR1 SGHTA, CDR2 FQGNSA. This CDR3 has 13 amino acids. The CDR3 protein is CASSLAAGYEQYF. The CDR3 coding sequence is TGTGCCAGCAGCTTAGCCGCGGGTTACGAGCAGTACTTC.

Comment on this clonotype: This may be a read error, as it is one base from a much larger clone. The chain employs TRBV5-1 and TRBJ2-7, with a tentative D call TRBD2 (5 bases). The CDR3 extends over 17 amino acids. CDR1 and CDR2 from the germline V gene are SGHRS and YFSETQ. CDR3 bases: TGCGCCAGCAGCGTGAGCCTTGAGGGCCCCAGCTCCTACGAGCAGTGCTTC. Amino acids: CASSVSLEGPSSYEQCF.

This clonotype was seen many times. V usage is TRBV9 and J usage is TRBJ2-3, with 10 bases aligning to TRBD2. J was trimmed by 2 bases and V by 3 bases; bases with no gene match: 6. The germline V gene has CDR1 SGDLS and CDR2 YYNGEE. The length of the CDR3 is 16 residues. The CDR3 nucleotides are TGTGCCAGCAGCGGGGCTAGCGGGAGTACCACAGATACGCAGTATTTT. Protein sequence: CASSGASGSTTDTQYF.

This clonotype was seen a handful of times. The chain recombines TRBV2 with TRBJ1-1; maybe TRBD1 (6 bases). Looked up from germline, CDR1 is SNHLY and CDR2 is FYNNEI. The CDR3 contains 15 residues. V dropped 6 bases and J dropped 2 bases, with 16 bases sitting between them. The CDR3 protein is CASRRQDNLNTEAFF. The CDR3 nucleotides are TGTGCCAGCAGGAGACAGGATAACCTCAACACTGAAGCTTTCTTT.

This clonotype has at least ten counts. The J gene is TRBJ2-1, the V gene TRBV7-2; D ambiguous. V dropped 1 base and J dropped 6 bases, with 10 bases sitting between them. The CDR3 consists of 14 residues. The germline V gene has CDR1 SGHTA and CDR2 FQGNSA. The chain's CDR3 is CASSLDLFSNEQFF. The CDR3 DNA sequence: TGTGCCAGCAGCTTAGACCTTTTTTCCAATGAGCAGTTCTTC. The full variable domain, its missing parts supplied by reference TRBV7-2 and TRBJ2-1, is GAGVSQSPSNKVTEKGKDVELRCDPISGHTALYWYRQSLGQGLEFLIYFQGNSAPDKSGLPSDRFSAERTGGSVSTLTIQRTQQEDSAVYLCASSLDLFSNEQFFGPGTRLTVL.

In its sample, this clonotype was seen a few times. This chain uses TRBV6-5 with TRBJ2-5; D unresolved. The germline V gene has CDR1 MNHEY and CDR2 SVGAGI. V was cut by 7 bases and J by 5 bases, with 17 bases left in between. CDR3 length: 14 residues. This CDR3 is CASNPTALRETQYF. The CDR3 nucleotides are TGTGCCAGCAACCCGACGGCTCTCCGGGAGACCCAGTACTTC.

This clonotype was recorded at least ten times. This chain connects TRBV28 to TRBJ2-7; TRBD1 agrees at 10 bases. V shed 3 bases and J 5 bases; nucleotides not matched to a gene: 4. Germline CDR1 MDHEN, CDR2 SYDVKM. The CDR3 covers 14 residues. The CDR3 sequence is CASSFLTGGDEQYF. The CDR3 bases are TGTGCCAGCAGTTTTTTGACAGGGGGCGACGAGCAGTACTTC. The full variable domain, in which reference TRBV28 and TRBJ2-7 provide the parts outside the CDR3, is DVKVTQSSRYLVKRTGEKVFLECVQDMDHENMFWYRQDPGLGLRLIYFSYDVKMKEKGDIPEGYSVSREKKERFSLILESASTNQTSMYLCASSFLTGGDEQYFGPGTRLTVT.

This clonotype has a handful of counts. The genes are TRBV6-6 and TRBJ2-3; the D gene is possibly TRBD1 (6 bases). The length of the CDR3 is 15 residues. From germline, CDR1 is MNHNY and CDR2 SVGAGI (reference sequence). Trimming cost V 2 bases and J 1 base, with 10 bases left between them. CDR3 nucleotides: TGTGCCAGCAGTTACCTGCAGGGGCGCACAGATACGCAGTATTTT. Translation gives CASSYLQGRTDTQYF.

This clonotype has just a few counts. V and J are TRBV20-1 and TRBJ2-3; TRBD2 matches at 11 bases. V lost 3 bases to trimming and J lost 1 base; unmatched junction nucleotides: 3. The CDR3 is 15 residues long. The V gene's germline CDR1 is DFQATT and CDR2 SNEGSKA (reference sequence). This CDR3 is CSASRSGRGTDTQYF. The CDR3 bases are TGCAGTGCTAGTCGTAGCGGGAGGGGCACAGATACGCAGTATTTT.

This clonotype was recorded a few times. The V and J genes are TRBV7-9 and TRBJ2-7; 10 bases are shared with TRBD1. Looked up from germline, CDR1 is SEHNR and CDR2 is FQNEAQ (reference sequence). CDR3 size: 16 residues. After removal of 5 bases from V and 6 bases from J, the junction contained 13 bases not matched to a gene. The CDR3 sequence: CASSMVPGQGLREQYF. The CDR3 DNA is TGTGCCAGCAGCATGGTACCGGGACAGGGGTTACGCGAGCAGTACTTC.

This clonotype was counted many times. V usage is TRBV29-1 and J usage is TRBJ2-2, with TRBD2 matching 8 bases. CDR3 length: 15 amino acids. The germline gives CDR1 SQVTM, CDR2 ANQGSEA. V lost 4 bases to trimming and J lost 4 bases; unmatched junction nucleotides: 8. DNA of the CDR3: TGCAGCGTTGTTAGCGGGACGCGGTCCACCGGGGAGCTGTTTTTT. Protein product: CSVVSGTRSTGELFF.

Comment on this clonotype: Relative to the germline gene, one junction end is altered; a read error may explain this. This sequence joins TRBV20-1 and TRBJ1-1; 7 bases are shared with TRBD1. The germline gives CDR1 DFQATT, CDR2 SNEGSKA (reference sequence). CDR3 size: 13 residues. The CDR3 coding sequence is TGCAGTGCTCCCAGGGGGATTAGCCCCGAAGCTCTCTTT. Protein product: CSAPRGISPEALF.

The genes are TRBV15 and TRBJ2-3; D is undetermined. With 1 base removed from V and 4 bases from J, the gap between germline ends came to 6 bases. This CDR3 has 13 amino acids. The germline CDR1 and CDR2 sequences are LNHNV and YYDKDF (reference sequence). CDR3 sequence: CATSRGPSDTQYF. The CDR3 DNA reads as TGTGCCACCAGCAGAGGACCGTCAGATACGCAGTATTTT.

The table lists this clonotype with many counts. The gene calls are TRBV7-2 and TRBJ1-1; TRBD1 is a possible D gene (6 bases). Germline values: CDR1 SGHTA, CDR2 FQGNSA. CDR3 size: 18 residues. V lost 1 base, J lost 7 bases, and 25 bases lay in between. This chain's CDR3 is CASSLGGYYTGSLFEAFF. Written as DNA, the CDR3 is TGTGCCAGCAGCTTAGGCGGTTATTATACAGGGAGCCTTTTTGAAGCTTTCTTT. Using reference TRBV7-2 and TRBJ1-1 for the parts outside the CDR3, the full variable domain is GAGVSQSPSNKVTEKGKDVELRCDPISGHTALYWYRQSLGQGLEFLIYFQGNSAPDKSGLPSDRFSAERTGGSVSTLTIQRTQQEDSAVYLCASSLGGYYTGSLFEAFFGQGTRLTVV.

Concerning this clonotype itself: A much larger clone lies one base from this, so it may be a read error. CDR3 coding DNA: TGCAGCGTAGCAGCGGGCCGCACAGATACGCAGTATTTT. Protein product: CSVAAGRTDTQYF. The chain carries TRBV29-1 and TRBJ2-3, with D tentatively TRBD2 (6 bases). V lost 6 bases and J lost 1, with 11 bases in between. CDR1 SQVTM and CDR2 ANQGSEA come from the germline V gene. The CDR3 runs to 13 residues.

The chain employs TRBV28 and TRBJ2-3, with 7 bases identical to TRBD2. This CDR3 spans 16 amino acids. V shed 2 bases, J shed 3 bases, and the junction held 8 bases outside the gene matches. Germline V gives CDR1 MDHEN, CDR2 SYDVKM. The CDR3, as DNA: TGTGCCAGCAGTTTAGCCTGGCGGGAGCTGACAGATACGCAGTATTTT. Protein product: CASSLAWRELTDTQYF.

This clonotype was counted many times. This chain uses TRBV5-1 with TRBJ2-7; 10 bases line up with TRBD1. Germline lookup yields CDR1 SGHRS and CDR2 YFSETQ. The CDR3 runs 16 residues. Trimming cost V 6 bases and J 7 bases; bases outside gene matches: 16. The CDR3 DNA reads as TGCGCCAGCACCGGTCTTCCGGGACAGGGGAGAAGTGAGCAGTACTTC. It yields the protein CASTGLPGQGRSEQYF.

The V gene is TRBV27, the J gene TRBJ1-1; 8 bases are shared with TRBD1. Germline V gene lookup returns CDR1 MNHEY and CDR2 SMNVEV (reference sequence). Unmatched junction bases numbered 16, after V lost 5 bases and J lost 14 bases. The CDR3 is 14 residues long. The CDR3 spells CASSDQGANTAAFF. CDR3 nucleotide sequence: TGTGCCAGCAGTGACCAGGGGGCGAACACTGCAGCCTTCTTT.

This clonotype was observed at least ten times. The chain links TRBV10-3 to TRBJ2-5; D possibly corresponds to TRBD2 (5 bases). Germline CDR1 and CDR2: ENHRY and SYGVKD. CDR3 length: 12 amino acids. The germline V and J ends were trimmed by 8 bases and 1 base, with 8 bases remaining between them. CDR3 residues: CAIWEPQETQYF. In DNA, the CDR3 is TGTGCCATCTGGGAGCCCCAAGAGACCCAGTACTTC.